This TCR beta chain was recovered during a study of cytomegalovirus exposure and HLA in healthy donors. Both 60 Vbeta primers and 13 Jbeta primers went into the PCR. Produced via immunoSEQ multiplex PCR; TCRdb's table is partial and in-frame only. The sample consists of some 150,000 clones, around three quarters of them appearing once. Donors were nominally healthy when sampled, though unrecorded immune exposures were likely. This clone has more than one count but fewer than ten. This TCR derives from a woman in her forties in good health and CMV-seronegative. The sequencing input was PBMCs.

CDR3 DNA sequence: TGTGCCAGCAGCTACTACCTCGGGTGGGACAGGGGTACCTACGAGCAGTACTTC. Translated: CASSYYLGWDRGTYEQYF. J is TRBJ2-7 and V is TRBV11-2; 10 bases are a match to TRBD1. The CDR3 contains 18 residues. Trimming at V came to 4 bases and at J to 2 bases, leaving 14 bases not matched to a gene. Per germline, CDR1 SGHAT and CDR2 FQNNGV.